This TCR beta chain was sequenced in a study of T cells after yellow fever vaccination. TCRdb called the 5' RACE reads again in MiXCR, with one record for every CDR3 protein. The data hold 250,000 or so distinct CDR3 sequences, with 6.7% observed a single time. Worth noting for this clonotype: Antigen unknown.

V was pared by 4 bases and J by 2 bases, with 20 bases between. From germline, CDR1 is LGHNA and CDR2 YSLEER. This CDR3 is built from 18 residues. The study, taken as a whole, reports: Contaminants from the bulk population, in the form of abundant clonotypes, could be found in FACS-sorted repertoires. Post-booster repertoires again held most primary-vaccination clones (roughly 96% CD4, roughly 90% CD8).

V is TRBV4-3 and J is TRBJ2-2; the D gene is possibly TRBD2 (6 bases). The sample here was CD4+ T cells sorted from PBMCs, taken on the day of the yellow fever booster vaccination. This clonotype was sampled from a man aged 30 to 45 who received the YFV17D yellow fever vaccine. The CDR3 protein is CASSRKLTGRTNTGELFF. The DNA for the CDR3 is TGCGCCAGCAGCCGCAAACTCACCGGGAGAACTAACACCGGGGAGCTGTTTTTT.